The clone carrying this T cell receptor beta chain has just a few counts. Antigen: not known. The entry originates in a study of T cell repertoires in cytomegalovirus infection. Study summary: TCR beta signatures that were public indicated CMV infection and matching HLA type.

TCRdb reprocessed the reads with MiXCR, giving one entry per CDR3 protein. The profile shows over 200,000 distinct CDR3 sequences, 12% to 15% of them singletons. Notes on the study in general: Frequencies of public TCR beta families were cumulated, and this identified carriers of CMV plus the relevant HLA. The ex vivo response was dominated by HLA-C-restricted CMV-specific TCR beta clonotypes.

V dropped 3 bases and J dropped 8 bases, with 10 bases sitting between them. The germline V gene encodes CDR1 MDHEN and CDR2 SYDVKM. This CDR3 is 12 amino acids long. The sample was PBMCs. V gene TRBV28 combines with J gene TRBJ1-2, with D possibly being TRBD1 (5 bases). This receptor was taken from a human donor in good health (CMV status not recorded). Some clones in this sample may be carry-over from other donors' samples. CDR3 sequence: CASSFREIGYTF. CDR3 sequence (DNA): TGTGCCAGCAGTTTCAGGGAGATAGGCTACACCTTC.